What follows are 17 T cell receptor beta chains derived from one specimen sequenced in a study of read filtering for tumor transcriptome and immune sequencing. The library was built from roughly 400 ng RNA with molecular barcoded adaptors for alpha/delta and beta/gamma chains. TCRdb ran MiXCR on the reads and lists one entry per CDR3 protein. The table records 100,000 to 150,000 distinct CDR3 sequences, about 12% of them present only once. The source material was a population of CD138-negative cells sorted from bone marrow. All receptors come from a donor aged 40 or older with multiple myeloma.

This clonotype showed up many times. V is TRBV29-1 and J is TRBJ2-7, with D possibly TRBD1 on 6 matching bases. V was trimmed by 4 bases and J by 0 bases, leaving 13 bases between them. The CDR3 has 14 residues. Germline CDR1 is SQVTM and CDR2 is ANQGSEA. CDR3 loop: CSVVGTDSSYEQYF. In DNA, the CDR3 is TGCAGCGTTGTAGGGACGGACAGCTCCTACGAGCAGTACTTC.

This clonotype has a count of ten or more. V and J are TRBV5-1 and TRBJ2-2; D gene ambiguous. This CDR3 region has 14 residues. V gave up 1 base and J gave up 1 base, with 5 bases separating them. Germline CDR1 and CDR2: SGHRS and YFSETQ. The CDR3 DNA follows: TGCGCCAGCAGCTTGTACAGGAACACCGGGGAGCTGTTTTTT. Translated, it gives CASSLYRNTGELFF. The whole variable domain, filled in from reference TRBV5-1 and TRBJ2-2, reads KAGVTQTPRYLIKTRGQQVTLSCSPISGHRSVSWYQQTPGQGLQFLFEYFSETQRNKGNFPGRFSGRQFSNSRSEMNVSTLELGDSALYLCASSLYRNTGELFFGEGSRLTVL.

The rearrangement uses TRBV19 and TRBJ1-5; D perhaps matches TRBD1 (5 bases). The length of the CDR3 is 13 residues. V lost 9 bases and J lost 3, with 12 bases in between. Germline CDR1 LNHDA, CDR2 SQIVND (reference sequence). DNA of the CDR3: TGTGCCAGCGGGGGGGACTACAATCAGCCCCAGCATTTT. Its translation is CASGGDYNQPQHF.

Many counts were recorded for this clonotype. The chain joins TRBV24-1 to TRBJ2-1; no firm D call. CDR3 length: 13 residues. CDR1 KGHDR and CDR2 SFDVKD come from the germline V gene. V was clipped by 0 bases and J by 7 bases, with 6 bases between them. CDR3 protein: CATSDLSRNEQFF. Written as DNA, the CDR3 is TGTGCCACCAGTGATTTGTCCAGGAATGAGCAGTTCTTC.

Comment on this clonotype: A much more abundant neighbour one base away suggests this may be a read error. This chain uses TRBV6-1 with TRBJ2-3, with 8 positions matching TRBD2. CDR1 MNHNS and CDR2 SASEGT come from the germline V gene. After removal of 5 bases from V and 2 bases from J, the junction contained 3 bases not matched to a gene. The CDR3 is made up of 14 amino acids. The CDR3 is CASSSGSPTDTQYF. The CDR3 nucleotides are TGTGCCAGCAGTAGCGGGAGTCCCACAGATACGCAGTATTTT.

Ten or more counts support this clonotype. The chain recombines TRBV9 with TRBJ2-1, with a weak D call TRBD1 (6 bases). The length of the CDR3 is 14 residues. V was trimmed by 4 bases and J by 5 bases, leaving 13 bases between them. Germline V gene sequence: CDR1 SGDLS, CDR2 YYNGEE. The CDR3 nucleotides are TGTGCCAGCAGCCCCCGGACAGTGAACAATGAGCAGTTCTTC. Encoded protein: CASSPRTVNNEQFF.

The table lists this clonotype with a count of one. At one boundary the junction diverges from the germline segment, which might be a read error. The chain uses TRBV4-3 and TRBJ2-2; D may be TRBD2 (5 bases). The germline CDR1 and CDR2 sequences are LGHNA and YSLEER. The CDR3 is made up of 15 amino acids. The CDR3 DNA is TGCGCCAGCAGCCAAGAATCAGTGAACACCGGGGAGCTGCTTTTT. Encoded protein: CASSQESVNTGELLF.

This clonotype was seen at least ten times. The V call is TRBV4-1, the J call TRBJ2-7; 15 nucleotides align to TRBD2. Unmatched junction bases numbered 0, after V lost 3 bases and J lost 3 bases. From germline, CDR1 is MGHRA and CDR2 YSYEKL. The CDR3 extends over 15 amino acids. The DNA for the CDR3 is TGCGCCAGCAGCCAGGGACTAGCGGGAGGCTACGAGCAGTACTTC. This translates into CASSQGLAGGYEQYF.

This clonotype occurred many times. This chain joins TRBV11-3 and TRBJ2-2; D is unclear. Trimming removed 8 bases from V and 0 bases from J, with 13 bases in between. CDR1 is SGHNT, CDR2 YENEEA, per germline. The CDR3 is made up of 15 amino acids. The CDR3 loop reads CASSSFRSNTGELFF. In DNA form, the CDR3 reads TGTGCCAGCTCTTCCTTCCGTTCGAACACCGGGGAGCTGTTTTTT.

This clonotype was picked up a small number of times. The CDR3 sequence: CASSQWTGDYEQYF. The CDR3 region has the DNA TGCGCCAGCAGCCAATGGACAGGGGACTACGAGCAGTACTTC. This sequence joins TRBV4-3 and TRBJ2-7; 9 positions agree with TRBD1. The CDR3 is made up of 14 amino acids. V shed 2 bases and J 3 bases; nucleotides not matched to a gene: 2. Germline CDR1 is LGHNA and CDR2 is YSLEER.

In this sample, this clonotype turned up many times. This chain links TRBV15 with TRBJ1-1; D is ambiguous. Trimming took off 4 bases at V and 1 base at J, with 10 bases between the two ends. The germline V gene encodes CDR1 LNHNV and CDR2 YYDKDF (reference sequence). The CDR3 contains 14 residues. This CDR3 reads CATSKDKPNTEAFF. CDR3 nucleotides: TGTGCCACCAGCAAAGACAAGCCGAACACTGAAGCTTTCTTT.

This clonotype was recorded a few times. This sequence joins TRBV4-3 and TRBJ2-1; 8 bases align to TRBD2. In germline, CDR1 is LGHNA, CDR2 YSLEER. Losses at the gene ends were 0 bases for V and 6 bases for J; bases not matched to a gene: 7. There are 16 residues in the CDR3. The CDR3 sequence is CASSQDRLAIGNEQFF. The DNA of the CDR3 is TGCGCCAGCAGCCAAGATCGACTAGCGATCGGCAATGAGCAGTTCTTC.

At least ten counts were recorded for this clonotype. The gene calls are TRBV4-3 and TRBJ2-7; D is uncertain. V gave up 1 base and J gave up 3 bases, with 10 bases separating them. Per the germline V gene, CDR1 is LGHNA and CDR2 is YSLEER. The CDR3 consists of 14 residues. CDR3 protein: CASSQGRKFYEQYF. The DNA of the CDR3 is TGCGCCAGCAGCCAAGGGCGTAAATTCTACGAGCAGTACTTC.

This clonotype was seen repeatedly, ten times or more. This chain connects TRBV27 to TRBJ1-6; weak D call: TRBD1 (5 bases). The CDR3 sequence is 14 residues long. The ends were cut back, 5 bases at V and 6 bases at J, with 11 bases in the middle. Germline V CDR1 and CDR2: MNHEY, SMNVEV (reference sequence). The CDR3 spells CASSPGPINSPLHF. The CDR3 DNA sequence: TGTGCCAGCAGTCCGGGACCGATTAATTCACCCCTCCACTTT.

With regard to this clonotype: A much bigger clone sits one base away, suggesting this may be a read error. The chain recombines TRBV6-6 with TRBJ2-1; D remains ambiguous. This CDR3 comprises 13 residues. V shed 6 bases and J shed 10 bases, with 16 bases lying between them. Germline-derived CDR1 and CDR2 are MNHNY and SVGAGI (reference sequence). The CDR3 DNA reads as TGTGCCAGCAGCCACCGGCAAATCAAGGAGCAGTTCTTC. Its protein is CASSHRQIKEQFF.

With respect to this clonotype: A much larger clonotype is one base distant, so this may be a read error. J is TRBJ1-1 and V is TRBV12-3 or TRBV12-4; tentatively, D is TRBD1 (5 bases). The CDR3 spans 15 residues. V was cut by 2 bases and J by 3 bases, with 13 bases left in between. The CDR3 bases are TGTGCCAGCAGTTTAATGAAGACAGCGTACACTGAAGCTTTCTTT. Protein sequence: CASSLMKTAYTEAFF.

This clonotype came up many times. This chain uses TRBV20-1 with TRBJ1-5; 8 positions agree with TRBD1. Germline V gene data show CDR1 as DFQATT and CDR2 as SNEGSKA (reference sequence). This CDR3 is built from 14 residues. The junction had 6 bases not matched to a gene; V was cut back by 2 bases and J by 6 bases. The CDR3: CSARSRGQGQPQHF. DNA of the CDR3: TGCAGTGCTAGATCCAGGGGGCAGGGTCAGCCCCAGCATTTT.